This T cell receptor (beta chain) derives from a study of T cell responses to AZD1222 COVID-19 vaccine. Overall study findings and caveats: Donors were largely white British and mainly female; clonal diversity was possibly underestimated.

With respect to this clone: No antigen is known for it.

Germline values: CDR1 LGHNA, CDR2 YNFKEQ. The V gene lost 0 bases and the J gene lost 2 bases, with 13 bases spanning the gap. This CDR3 contains 17 residues. This table comes from immunoSEQ multiplex PCR, and its TCRdb copy is limited to in-frame clones, with some not included. The data show about 110,000 clones, nearly 90% seen once. This specimen was peripheral blood, taken on day 0 of MenACWY control vaccination. The receptor comes from an adult in good health. The chain uses TRBV4-2 and TRBJ1-4; D unclear. The CDR3 DNA follows: TGTGCCAGCAGCCAAGACCAAAATCTGGGGACTAATGAAAAACTGTTTTTT. Its protein is CASSQDQNLGTNEKLFF.